The next 26 T cell receptor beta chains were all read from a single sample in a study of shared clonotypes between healthy human individuals. Clones were sequenced by immunoSEQ multiplex PCR, and TCRdb holds only the in-frame ones, with some missing. The table records about 2 million clones, around 95% of them present only once. The sequencing input was naive CD4+ T cells sorted from blood. Subset of the sample: CD45RA+ positively selected. These receptors originate from a man between 18 and 35 years old in good health.

About this clone: This sample includes further DNA sequences coding for the same CDR3. The genes are TRBV5-1 and TRBJ2-7; D gene uncertain. V dropped 0 bases and J dropped 4 bases, with 8 bases sitting between them. The germline V gene has CDR1 SGHRS and CDR2 YFSETQ. The CDR3 sequence is 13 residues long. CDR3 sequence reads: CASSLGHLYEQYF. CDR3 DNA: TGCGCCAGCAGCTTGGGACACCTTTACGAGCAGTACTTC. Looking up the rest from reference TRBV5-1 and TRBJ2-7 gives the full variable domain: KAGVTQTPRYLIKTRGQQVTLSCSPISGHRSVSWYQQTPGQGLQFLFEYFSETQRNKGNFPGRFSGRQFSNSRSEMNVSTLELGDSALYLCASSLGHLYEQYFGPGTRLTVT.

The genes are TRBV18 and TRBJ2-3, with 12 bases aligning to TRBD2. Unmatched junction bases numbered 8, after V lost 3 bases and J lost 7 bases. Germline V gene data show CDR1 as KGHSH and CDR2 as LQKENI. CDR3 length: 16 residues. The CDR3 reads CASSPTPSGGANTQYF. The CDR3 coding sequence is TGTGCCAGCTCACCGACGCCTAGCGGGGGGGCGAATACGCAGTATTTT.

This chain joins TRBV6-5 and TRBJ2-3; no firm D call. The V gene lost 5 bases and the J gene lost 2 bases, with 5 bases spanning the gap. Germline CDR1 MNHEY, CDR2 SVGAGI. The CDR3 has 12 residues. CDR3 residues: CASSRPTDTQYF. CDR3 nucleotide sequence: TGTGCCAGCAGTAGACCCACAGATACGCAGTATTTT.

Concerning this clone itself: Different DNA sequences within this sample yield the same CDR3. V is TRBV28 and J is TRBJ2-2; D is uncertain. The CDR3 extends over 11 amino acids. Germline assignment: CDR1 MDHEN and CDR2 SYDVKM. V lost 0 bases to trimming and J lost 8 bases, with 1 base between them. The CDR3, as DNA: TGTGCCAGCAGTTTATGGGGGGAGCTGTTTTTT. The encoded protein is CASSLWGELFF. Based on the CDR3 plus reference TRBV28 and TRBJ2-2, the full variable domain is DVKVTQSSRYLVKRTGEKVFLECVQDMDHENMFWYRQDPGLGLRLIYFSYDVKMKEKGDIPEGYSVSREKKERFSLILESASTNQTSMYLCASSLWGELFFGEGSRLTVL.

The chain couples TRBV5-4 to TRBJ2-4; 7 nucleotides match TRBD2. Germline values: CDR1 SGHNT, CDR2 YYREEE (reference sequence). V dropped 2 bases and J dropped 9; count of bases not matched to a gene: 8. The CDR3 spans 14 residues. The CDR3 DNA follows: TGTGCCAGCAGCTTCGGCAGGGAGGGACGCATTCAGTACTTC. It encodes CASSFGREGRIQYF.

A remark on this clone: This clone may be a read error of a much larger clone one base away. This CDR3 is also generated by other DNA sequences in the sample. CDR3 bases: TGTGCCAGCAGGTCTGGGAACAACGAGCAGTACTTC. This encodes CASRSGNNEQYF. V gene TRBV6-5 combines with J gene TRBJ2-7; D not resolved. The germline V gene has CDR1 MNHEY and CDR2 SVGAGI. The V and J ends lost 6 bases and 5 bases respectively, with 11 bases between them. This CDR3 is built from 12 residues.

V is TRBV19 and J is TRBJ1-5; 7 bases match TRBD1. V lost 7 bases and J lost 7; bases outside the gene matches: 13. There are 15 residues in the CDR3. Germline CDR1 is LNHDA and CDR2 is SQIVND (reference sequence). The CDR3 DNA is TGTGCCAGTACTTTCGACAGGGTTAGGAGCCAGCCCCAGCATTTT. Its translation: CASTFDRVRSQPQHF.

Note on this clone: This specimen includes other DNA sequences encoding the same CDR3. The chain links TRBV21-1 to TRBJ1-2. TRBV21-1 is marked as a pseudogene. This CDR3 spans 14 amino acids. CDR3 DNA sequence: TGTGCCAGCAGCAAAGGGGAGGGTAACTATGGCTACACCTTC. This encodes CASSKGEGNYGYTF.

The chain uses TRBV19 and TRBJ2-6; D is undetermined. V shed 7 bases and J shed 0 bases, with 13 bases lying between them. The CDR3 extends over 16 amino acids. Per germline, CDR1 LNHDA and CDR2 SQIVND (reference sequence). The CDR3 coding sequence is TGTGCCAGTACCAGGACGAGAGGCTCTGGGGCCAACGTCCTGACTTTC. This gives the protein CASTRTRGSGANVLTF.

V usage is TRBV10-3 and J usage is TRBJ2-2, with D perhaps matching TRBD1 (6 bases). Germline V CDR1 and CDR2: ENHRY, SYGVKD. V was shortened by 0 bases and J by 4 bases, with 12 bases between the two germline ends. This CDR3 is built from 16 residues. In DNA form, the CDR3 reads TGTGCCATCAGTGAGTCTCAGGGGAAGAGCACCGGGGAGCTGTTTTTT. Translated, it gives CAISESQGKSTGELFF.

In its sample, this clone was seen once. This chain uses TRBV5-4 with TRBJ2-3; D is undetermined. The germline V gene has CDR1 SGHNT and CDR2 YYREEE (reference sequence). This CDR3 region has 15 residues. V was clipped by 3 bases and J by 0 bases, with 11 bases between them. The CDR3 here is CASSSLSSSTDTQYF. Written as DNA, the CDR3 is TGTGCCAGCAGCTCCCTATCCTCTAGCACAGATACGCAGTATTTT.

This chain links TRBV5-4 with TRBJ2-2; the D is unclear. V was clipped by 0 bases and J by 2 bases, with 8 bases between them. In germline, CDR1 is SGHNT, CDR2 YYREEE (reference sequence). The CDR3 runs to 15 residues. As DNA, the CDR3 is TGTGCCAGCAGCTTGGCTGGGTCAAACACCGGGGAGCTGTTTTTT. The encoded protein is CASSLAGSNTGELFF.

This clone occurred once. The chain uses TRBV11-2 and TRBJ1-1, with D unresolved. The CDR3 contains 15 residues. Germline CDR1 and CDR2: SGHAT and FQNNGV. V lost 5 bases and J 1 base, leaving 14 bases between the germline ends. The CDR3 sequence: CASSPRALQNTEAFF. CDR3 coding DNA: TGTGCCAGCAGCCCCCGGGCCCTCCAGAACACTGAAGCTTTCTTT.

The CDR3 region is CASSRGVSPLHF. The CDR3 nucleotides are TGTGCCAGCAGTAGAGGAGTTTCACCCCTCCACTTT. V gene TRBV6-5 combines with J gene TRBJ1-6; the D is unclear. Trimming took 5 bases from V and 9 from J, leaving 8 bases between them. The CDR3 has 12 amino acids. Germline V gene lookup returns CDR1 MNHEY and CDR2 SVGAGI.

J is TRBJ2-4 and V is TRBV7-2, with a tentative D call TRBD1 (5 bases). Trimming stripped 5 bases from V and 6 bases from J, with 11 bases between. Germline values: CDR1 SGHTA, CDR2 FQGNSA. The CDR3 is 13 amino acids. CDR3 DNA sequence: TGTGCCAGCAGCCCCAGGGTAGGAAACATTCAGTACTTC. It encodes CASSPRVGNIQYF.

This clone came up a few times. This chain uses TRBV4-1 with TRBJ1-2; weak D call: TRBD1 (6 bases). Germline values: CDR1 MGHRA, CDR2 YSYEKL. This CDR3 has 14 amino acids. Trimming left V 4 bases short and J 6 bases short, with 15 bases between. DNA of the CDR3: TGCGCCAGCAGCCCCCAACAGGGAATCGATGGCTACACCTTC. This codes for CASSPQQGIDGYTF.

In the case of this clone: The identical CDR3 is also encoded by other nucleotide sequences in the sample. The chain couples TRBV18 to TRBJ1-4, with a possible D match to TRBD1 (6 bases). CDR1 and CDR2 from the germline V gene are KGHSH and LQKENI. Deletions cut 3 bases from V and 5 bases from J, with 7 bases between. There are 13 residues in the CDR3. The CDR3 is CASSPGQNEKLFF. CDR3 bases: TGTGCCAGCTCACCCGGACAGAATGAAAAACTGTTTTTT.

The V call is TRBV19, the J call TRBJ2-4; 8 bases are shared with TRBD2. In germline, CDR1 is LNHDA, CDR2 SQIVND (reference sequence). CDR3 length: 16 amino acids. With V trimmed by 3 bases and J by 0 bases, 4 bases remained unmatched. The CDR3 loop is CASSIGGRIAKNIQYF. In DNA form, the CDR3 reads TGTGCCAGTAGTATCGGCGGGAGGATAGCCAAAAACATTCAGTACTTC.

The rearrangement links TRBV2 to TRBJ2-3; possible D gene TRBD2, 6 bases. This CDR3 has 16 amino acids. CDR1 and CDR2 (germline): SNHLY, FYNNEI. V gave up 6 bases and J gave up 4 bases, with 20 bases separating them. The CDR3 region is CASSGSGGSRADTQYF. The CDR3 nucleotides are TGTGCCAGCAGCGGGTCTGGAGGGAGCCGGGCAGATACGCAGTATTTT.

This chain links TRBV6-4 with TRBJ2-1; 7 bases are shared with TRBD2. Trimming cost V 2 bases and J 0 bases; bases outside gene matches: 1. Germline V CDR1 and CDR2: MRHNA, SNTAGT. This CDR3 comprises 15 residues. CDR3 coding DNA: TGTGCCAGCAGTGACGTAGCGGGCTCCTACAATGAGCAGTTCTTC. Amino acid sequence: CASSDVAGSYNEQFF.

The rearrangement joins TRBV6-5 to TRBJ2-7; 13 bases align to TRBD2. V shed 7 bases and J 6 bases; nucleotides not matched to a gene: 6. CDR3 length equals 14 residues. In germline, CDR1 is MNHEY, CDR2 SVGAGI. CDR3 nucleotide sequence: TGTGCCAGCAAATCGACTAGCGGGAGGAGCGAGCAGTACTTC. Translation: CASKSTSGRSEQYF.

This chain links TRBV5-6 with TRBJ1-6; 7 bases map to TRBD1. CDR3 length equals 15 residues. Germline V gene data show CDR1 as SGHDT and CDR2 as YYEEEE. After removal of 4 bases from V and 7 bases from J, the junction contained 8 bases not matched to a gene. In DNA form, the CDR3 reads TGTGCCAGCAGCCCACCGGGACAGAAAAATTCACCCCTCCACTTT. It yields the protein CASSPPGQKNSPLHF.

Of note for this clone: The identical CDR3 is also encoded by other nucleotide sequences in the sample. The chain joins TRBV9 to TRBJ1-4, with TRBD1 as a possible D gene (5 bases). CDR3 length: 14 amino acids. The V gene lost 0 bases and the J gene lost 4 bases, with 7 bases spanning the gap. Per germline, CDR1 SGDLS and CDR2 YYNGEE. The DNA of the CDR3 is TGTGCCAGCAGCGTAGCGGGGCTTAATGAAAAACTGTTTTTT. Its protein product is CASSVAGLNEKLFF.

The chain recombines TRBV9 with TRBJ2-2; TRBD2 aligns across 7 bases. J was trimmed by 3 bases and V by 4 bases; bases with no gene match: 12. Germline V CDR1 and CDR2: SGDLS, YYNGEE. The CDR3 covers 17 residues. The CDR3, as DNA: TGTGCCAGCAGCTCGCACCCTTTGGGAGGGTACACCGGGGAGCTGTTTTTT. Translating gives CASSSHPLGGYTGELFF.

This rearrangement joins TRBV4-2 to TRBJ2-3; possible D gene TRBD2, 7 bases. The germline V gene has CDR1 LGHNA and CDR2 YNFKEQ. The ends were cut back, 2 bases at V and 2 bases at J, with 11 bases in the middle. CDR3 size: 15 residues. The CDR3 nucleotides read TGTGCCAGCAGCCAATACCGGGGGGCCACAGATACGCAGTATTTT. Translation: CASSQYRGATDTQYF.

This chain links TRBV10-1 with TRBJ1-1; 7 bases are shared with TRBD1. With 6 bases clipped from V and 0 bases from J, the junction kept 1 base outside the gene matches. Germline CDR1 reads WNHNN; CDR2 reads SYGVQD (reference sequence). The CDR3 covers 13 residues. The CDR3: CASSTGVNTEAFF. The CDR3, as DNA: TGCGCCAGCAGCACAGGGGTGAACACTGAAGCTTTCTTT.